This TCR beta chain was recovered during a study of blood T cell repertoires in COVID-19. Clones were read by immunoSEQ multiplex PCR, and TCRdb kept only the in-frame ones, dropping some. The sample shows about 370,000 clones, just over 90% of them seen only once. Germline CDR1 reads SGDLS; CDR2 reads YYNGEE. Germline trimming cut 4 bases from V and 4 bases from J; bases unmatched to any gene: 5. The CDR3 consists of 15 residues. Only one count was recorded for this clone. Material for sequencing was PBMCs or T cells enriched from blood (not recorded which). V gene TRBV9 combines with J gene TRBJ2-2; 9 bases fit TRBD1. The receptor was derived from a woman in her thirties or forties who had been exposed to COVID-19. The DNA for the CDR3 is TGTGCCAGCAGCATCTCGACAGGGGGCACCGGGGAGCTGTTTTTT. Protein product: CASSISTGGTGELFF.